These 32 T cell receptor beta chains were sequenced from one sample in a study of T cell repertoires in cytomegalovirus infection. Which antigens these TCRs recognize remains unknown. MiXCR was run by TCRdb on the reads, yielding one entry per CDR3 protein. The table lists roughly 160,000 distinct CDR3 sequences, 20% to 25% of them singletons. The source material was CD8+ T cells from cultured PBMCs, sampled from culture after CMV antigen stimulation. These receptors all come from a human donor in good health (CMV status not recorded). Some clones in this sample may be carry-over from other donors' samples.

The sample holds a few counts of this clonotype. J is TRBJ2-5 and V is TRBV7-2; D is ambiguous. V was cut by 4 bases and J by 5 bases, with 14 bases left in between. Germline CDR1 is SGHTA and CDR2 is FQGNSA. The CDR3 extends over 14 amino acids. CDR3 coding DNA: TGTGCCAGCAGCTCCCAGCTGGGAAGGGAGACCCAGTACTTC. It encodes CASSSQLGRETQYF.

V gene TRBV7-9 combines with J gene TRBJ2-3; D may correspond to TRBD1 or TRBD2 (5 bases each). V was trimmed by 4 bases and J by 8 bases, leaving 22 bases between them. The germline gives CDR1 SEHNR, CDR2 FQNEAQ (reference sequence). The CDR3 runs to 16 residues. The CDR3 region has the DNA TGTGCCAGCAGCTCGACGAGGGACGGCGCTGACACTACGCAGTATTTT. Translation: CASSSTRDGADTTQYF.

This clonotype has more than one count but fewer than ten. This may come from a read error, since a much larger clone is one base off. The chain links TRBV4-3 to TRBJ1-1; no clear D. Germline V lookup: CDR1 LGHNA, CDR2 YSLEER. The CDR3 spans 14 residues. V was pared by 0 bases and J by 0 bases, with 5 bases between. For the CDR3, the DNA is TGCGCCAGCAGCCAAGATGGGGTGAACACTGAAGCTTTCTTT. Residues: CASSQDGVNTEAFF.

This clonotype was seen more than once but under ten times. CDR3 nucleotides: TGCGCCAGCAGCCGGACAGGGACTGCTGATACGCAGTATTTT. The encoded protein is CASSRTGTADTQYF. The rearrangement uses TRBV4-3 and TRBJ2-3; TRBD1 aligns across 8 bases. J was trimmed by 6 bases and V by 4 bases; bases with no gene match: 6. This CDR3 is 14 amino acids long. Looked up from germline, CDR1 is LGHNA and CDR2 is YSLEER.

This clonotype was seen only a few times. At one end, the junction sequence differs from germline, possibly due to a read error. The chain has TRBV4-2 and TRBJ2-1; D possibly corresponds to TRBD2 (6 bases). Germline CDR1 is LGHNA and CDR2 is YNFKEQ. This CDR3 contains 14 residues. The CDR3 here is CASSPRDSDNEQFF. The DNA of the CDR3 is TGTGCCAGCAGCCCCCGGGACTCCGACAATGAGCAGTTCTTC.

As to this clonotype: The DNA is omitted, as the CDR3 cannot be located on it reliably, and the CDR3 follows TCRdb's listing. This chain links TRBV6-1 with TRBJ1-1; the table's D call TRBD1 went unverified against the DNA. Germline V gene sequence: CDR1 MNHNS, CDR2 SASEGT. The CDR3 region is 14 residues in length, termini included. CDR3 sequence reads: CASSEWGTGANNVF.

The chain combines TRBV6-6 with TRBJ2-7; TRBD1 matches 9 bases. This CDR3 is 14 amino acids long. V shed 6 bases, J shed 2 bases, and the junction held 5 bases outside the gene matches. Germline V CDR1 and CDR2: MNHNY, SVGAGI (reference sequence). CDR3 sequence: CASRAGTGTYEQYF. The CDR3 DNA follows: TGTGCCAGCAGAGCCGGGACAGGGACCTACGAGCAGTACTTC.

This clonotype was detected only a few times. In nucleotides, the CDR3 is TGTGCCAGCAGCTCCCGGACACTTTACAATGAGCAGTTCTTC. It yields the protein CASSSRTLYNEQFF. The rearrangement joins TRBV7-6 to TRBJ2-1, with D perhaps TRBD1 (5 bases). Trimming removed 4 bases at V and 4 bases at J, with 11 bases between. The germline CDR1 and CDR2 sequences are SGHVS and FNYEAQ. The CDR3 contains 14 residues.

The chain recombines TRBV4-1 with TRBJ2-7; possibly TRBD1 for D (6 bases). Germline lookup yields CDR1 MGHRA and CDR2 YSYEKL. Trimming shortened V by 2 bases and J by 5 bases, and 13 bases separated the two germline ends. CDR3 length: 14 amino acids. The CDR3 here is CASSQSSGVDEQYF. The CDR3 nucleotides are TGCGCCAGCAGCCAATCCTCAGGGGTGGACGAGCAGTACTTC.

The chain is built from TRBV28 and TRBJ1-6; possible D gene TRBD1, 6 bases. The CDR3 extends over 20 amino acids. Germline CDR1 MDHEN, CDR2 SYDVKM. V was cut by 1 base and J by 1 base, with 20 bases left in between. CDR3 DNA sequence: TGTGCCAGCAGTTTATTCGCCAGGACAGCCTCAGTTTCCTATAATTCACCCCTCCACTTT. Translating gives CASSLFARTASVSYNSPLHF.

Here the CDR3 DNA reads TGCGCCAGCAGCAGTCTTCCGAATACCTACGAGCAGTACTTC. It translates to CASSSLPNTYEQYF. The chain couples TRBV4-1 to TRBJ2-7; D not certain. The CDR3 length is 14 residues. The V end lost 5 bases, the J end lost 2 bases, and 13 bases lay between the germline ends. The germline V gene encodes CDR1 MGHRA and CDR2 YSYEKL.

With regard to this clonotype: This likely reflects a read error, since a far larger clone is one base away. The chain combines TRBV6-1 with TRBJ2-7; D is ambiguous. This CDR3 spans 11 amino acids. CDR1 MNHNS and CDR2 SASEGT come from the germline V gene. V lost 5 bases, J lost 2 bases, and 4 bases lay in between. DNA for the CDR3: TGTGCCAGCAGTTACACCTACGAGCAGTACTTC. Translating it yields CASSYTYEQYF.

This clonotype was counted at least ten times. The chain is built from TRBV18 and TRBJ2-3, with D maybe TRBD1 (6 bases). The CDR3 length is 17 residues. The germline V and J ends were trimmed by 0 bases and 3 bases, with 16 bases remaining between them. Germline assignment: CDR1 KGHSH and CDR2 LQKENI. CDR3 in amino acids: CASSPPDRFLATDTQYF. DNA for the CDR3: TGTGCCAGCTCACCACCGGACAGATTCCTTGCGACAGATACGCAGTATTTT.

The rearrangement links TRBV7-9 to TRBJ1-1; TRBD1 aligns across 9 bases. Germline values: CDR1 SEHNR, CDR2 FQNEAQ (reference sequence). With 4 bases clipped from V and 4 bases from J, the junction kept 7 bases outside the gene matches. The CDR3 runs to 15 residues. The CDR3 loop reads CASSSGQGGGTEAFF. In nucleotides, the CDR3 is TGTGCCAGCAGCTCGGGACAGGGCGGGGGCACTGAAGCTTTCTTT.

In nucleotides, the CDR3 is TGCGCCAGCAGCTCCCGGGACAGGGGGCCAAAAGATACGCAGTATTTT. It yields the protein CASSSRDRGPKDTQYF. The chain employs TRBV4-1 and TRBJ2-3, with 12 bases aligning to TRBD1. From germline, CDR1 is MGHRA and CDR2 YSYEKL. V lost 5 bases to trimming and J lost 5 bases; unmatched junction nucleotides: 8. This CDR3 has 16 amino acids.

This clonotype came up a few times. The V and J genes are TRBV12-3 or TRBV12-4 and TRBJ2-1; D may correspond to TRBD1 or TRBD2 (5 bases each). The CDR3 consists of 13 residues. V lost 6 bases and J lost 7, with 13 bases in between. The CDR3 is CASSLGDFNEQFF. The DNA for the CDR3 is TGTGCCAGCAGCCTGGGGGATTTTAATGAGCAGTTCTTC.

This clonotype turned up a few times. The chain uses TRBV7-2 and TRBJ2-1; 10 bases fit TRBD2. V trimming: 5 bases; J trimming: 5 bases; junction bases outside the gene matches: 9. The CDR3 totals 16 residues. CDR1 is SGHTA, CDR2 FQGNSA, per germline. The CDR3 region is CASSLTSGAFHNEQFF. The CDR3 nucleotides are TGTGCCAGCAGCCTTACTAGCGGGGCTTTCCACAATGAGCAGTTCTTC.

This clonotype was seen only a few times. V usage is TRBV7-6 and J usage is TRBJ2-7; TRBD1 matches at 7 bases. The germline CDR1 and CDR2 sequences are SGHVS and FNYEAQ. V shed 3 bases, J shed 2 bases, and the junction held 7 bases outside the gene matches. The CDR3 length is 15 residues. CDR3 region: CASSFRDSGTYEQYF. The CDR3 coding sequence is TGTGCCAGCAGCTTCCGGGACAGTGGGACCTACGAGCAGTACTTC. The full variable domain, rest sourced from reference TRBV7-6 and TRBJ2-7, is GAGVSQSPRYKVTKRGQDVALRCDPISGHVSLYWYRQALGQGPEFLTYFNYEAQQDKSGLPNDRFSAERPEGSISTLTIQRTEQRDSAMYRCASSFRDSGTYEQYFGPGTRLTVT.

This clonotype has only a few counts. The chain uses TRBV12-3 or TRBV12-4 and TRBJ1-1; 10 bases line up with TRBD1. The CDR3 spans 13 residues. Trimming at V came to 5 bases and at J to 6 bases, leaving 3 bases not matched to a gene. This CDR3 reads CASSLGTGAEAFF. In DNA, the CDR3 is TGTGCCAGCAGTCTGGGGACAGGGGCTGAAGCTTTCTTT.

J is TRBJ2-4 and V is TRBV7-2; 7 bases map to TRBD2. With 0 bases clipped from V and 5 bases from J, the junction kept 1 base outside the gene matches. The CDR3 consists of 14 residues. Germline V gives CDR1 SGHTA, CDR2 FQGNSA. CDR3 sequence (DNA): TGTGCCAGCAGCTTAGCGCTAGCGGAAAACATTCAGTACTTC. This encodes CASSLALAENIQYF.

The chain uses TRBV6-2 or TRBV6-3 and TRBJ2-1; 10 bases fit TRBD2. The V gene end was trimmed by 2 bases and the J gene end by 3 bases; junction bases not matched to a gene: 10. Germline CDR1 reads MNHEY; CDR2 reads SVGEGT. The CDR3 has 18 residues. The CDR3 loop reads CASSYGSASGGNYNEQFF. As DNA, the CDR3 is TGTGCCAGCAGTTACGGGTCGGCTAGCGGGGGAAACTACAATGAGCAGTTCTTC.

There are a few counts of this clonotype. The CDR3 is CASERRPTEAFF. CDR3 bases: TGTGCCAGCGAAAGGCGGCCCACTGAAGCTTTCTTT. The chain carries TRBV7-2 and TRBJ1-1; D is unresolved. Germline V gene sequence: CDR1 SGHTA, CDR2 FQGNSA. This CDR3 is built from 12 residues. The V and J ends lost 8 bases and 4 bases respectively, with 11 bases between them.

The V call is TRBV6-5, the J call TRBJ2-7; 7 bases align to TRBD1. Germline CDR1 MNHEY, CDR2 SVGAGI. V lost 6 bases and J lost 0; bases outside the gene matches: 8. This CDR3 spans 15 amino acids. CDR3 sequence reads: CASSVSWDSSYEQYF. In nucleotides, the CDR3 is TGTGCCAGCAGCGTATCTTGGGACAGCTCCTACGAGCAGTACTTC.

The CDR3 nucleotides read TGTGCCACCAGCCGGACAGGGCCCCACAATGAGCAGTTCTTC. Its protein product is CATSRTGPHNEQFF. The V and J genes are TRBV15 and TRBJ2-1; 8 positions agree with TRBD1. The CDR3 is 14 residues long. Germline CDR1 and CDR2: LNHNV and YYDKDF (reference sequence). V shed 5 bases, J shed 5 bases, and the junction held 5 bases outside the gene matches.

This clonotype was seen more than once but under ten times. This chain joins TRBV12-3 or TRBV12-4 and TRBJ1-3; D is perhaps TRBD1 (5 bases). This CDR3 region has 15 residues. Trimming removed 4 bases at V and 0 bases at J, with 10 bases between. CDR3 in DNA: TGTGCCAGCAGTTACCCAGGGAGCTCTGGAAACACCATATATTTT. Protein sequence: CASSYPGSSGNTIYF.

This clonotype was observed a few times. The gene calls are TRBV7-6 and TRBJ2-7; TRBD1 matches 10 bases. The CDR3 contains 15 residues. After removal of 5 bases from V and 1 base from J, the junction contained 5 bases not matched to a gene. Per germline, CDR1 SGHVS and CDR2 FNYEAQ. The CDR3 region is CASSVGTGVSYEQYF. The CDR3 coding sequence is TGTGCCAGCAGCGTAGGGACAGGGGTTTCCTACGAGCAGTACTTC.

The chain combines TRBV23-1 with TRBJ2-7; possibly TRBD1 for D (5 bases). TRBV23-1 is filed as an ORF, its function uncertain. CDR3 length: 15 amino acids. V gave up 4 bases and J gave up 0 bases, with 13 bases separating them. This chain's CDR3 is CASSPARQYSYEQYF. Here the CDR3 DNA reads TGCGCCAGCAGTCCCGCGAGACAGTACTCCTACGAGCAGTACTTC.

Only a few counts were recorded for this clonotype. The CDR3 region has the DNA TGTGCCAGCTCCCCCCCGGGGAATCAGCCCCAGCATTTT. Its translation is CASSPPGNQPQHF. V gene TRBV27 combines with J gene TRBJ1-5; D not certain. Germline-derived CDR1 and CDR2 are MNHEY and SMNVEV (reference sequence). There are 13 residues in the CDR3. With 8 bases removed from V and 4 bases from J, the gap between germline ends came to 12 bases.

This rearrangement joins TRBV12-3 or TRBV12-4 to TRBJ1-1; a possible D gene is TRBD1 (5 bases). V was pared by 6 bases and J by 4 bases, with 24 bases between. The CDR3 is made up of 17 amino acids. The CDR3 nucleotides are TGTGCCAGCAGCCTTATGGGGGGGATGAGGGAAGGCACTGAAGCTTTCTTT. It specifies CASSLMGGMREGTEAFF.

The chain has TRBV7-8 and TRBJ1-5; the match to TRBD1 covers 9 bases. This CDR3 region has 17 residues. Germline V gene data show CDR1 as SGHVS and CDR2 as FQNEAQ. V shed 1 base and J 2 bases; nucleotides not matched to a gene: 6. In nucleotides, the CDR3 is TGTGCCAGCAGCTTAGGGAACAGGGGGCGAGGCAATCAGCCCCAGCATTTT. Encoded protein: CASSLGNRGRGNQPQHF.

The chain joins TRBV2 to TRBJ1-3, with 10 bases aligning to TRBD1. This CDR3 is built from 14 residues. J gave up 3 bases and V 9 bases, and 5 bases lay outside the gene matches. Germline V gives CDR1 SNHLY, CDR2 FYNNEI. CDR3 nucleotide sequence: TGTGCCAGAGCGGGACAGGGGCATGGAAACACCATATATTTT. Translated, it gives CARAGQGHGNTIYF.

The table lists this clonotype with a few counts. The V and J genes are TRBV18 and TRBJ1-2; D is perhaps TRBD1 (5 bases). Germline lookup yields CDR1 KGHSH and CDR2 LQKENI. This CDR3 contains 14 residues. The germline V and J ends were trimmed by 5 bases and 1 base, with 11 bases remaining between them. The CDR3 DNA reads TGTGCCAGCTCAGATGGGACCGTTAACTATGGCTACACCTTC. Translated, it gives CASSDGTVNYGYTF.